The rows below give T cell receptor beta chains drawn from one sample of a study of blood T cell repertoires in COVID-19. Assay: immunoSEQ multiplex PCR; the TCRdb copy retains only in-frame clones and omits some. This sample has over 35,000 clones, with 81% found just once. The sample was peripheral blood. These receptors came from a man between 35 and 55 years old with active or convalescent COVID-19. Both conserved end residues are part of each CDR3. A D gene is named only where the DNA matches it firmly. A clone size is listed for some rows: how often the clone was seen (once, few, many), or a class if it is expanded.

v_call: TRBV28
clone_size: .
d_call: TRBD1
j_call: TRBJ2-2
cdr3_aa: CASSSATGGLELFF
cdr3_nt: TGTGCCAGCAGTTCCGCCACAGGGGGCCTAGAGCTGTTTTTT

v_call: TRBV11-3
clone_size: .
d_call: .
j_call: TRBJ1-4
cdr3_aa: CASGKQGNLNEKLFF
cdr3_nt: TGTGCCAGCGGGAAACAGGGAAACCTTAATGAAAAACTGTTTTTT

v_call: TRBV28
clone_size: .
d_call: .
j_call: TRBJ2-7
cdr3_aa: CASSLLGLGLMEQYF
cdr3_nt: TGTGCCAGCAGTTTATTGGGACTGGGATTGATGGAGCAGTACTTC

v_call: TRBV3-1/TRBV3-2
clone_size: .
d_call: .
j_call: TRBJ1-6
cdr3_aa: CASSQDAWANSPLHF
cdr3_nt: TGTGCCAGCAGCCAAGATGCGTGGGCGAATTCACCCCTCCACTTT

v_call: TRBV7-9
clone_size: .
d_call: TRBD1
j_call: TRBJ2-7
cdr3_aa: CASSPSTGTESYEQYF
cdr3_nt: TGTGCCAGCAGCCCATCGACCGGGACAGAGTCCTACGAGCAGTACTTC

v_call: TRBV3-1/TRBV3-2
clone_size: .
d_call: TRBD1
j_call: TRBJ1-2
cdr3_aa: CASSQPGQGMHGYTF
cdr3_nt: TGTGCCAGCAGCCAACCCGGACAGGGGATGCATGGCTACACCTTC

v_call: TRBV5-1
clone_size: .
d_call: TRBD1
j_call: TRBJ2-5
cdr3_aa: CASTENRGEETQYF
cdr3_nt: TGCGCCAGCACCGAGAACAGGGGAGAAGAGACCCAGTACTTC

v_call: TRBV7-3
clone_size: .
d_call: .
j_call: TRBJ1-1
cdr3_aa: CASSPGVGTEAFF
cdr3_nt: TGTGCCAGCAGCCCAGGGGTGGGCACTGAAGCTTTCTTT

v_call: TRBV6-2/TRBV6-3
clone_size: .
d_call: .
j_call: TRBJ1-4
cdr3_aa: CASSLEGLEKLFF
cdr3_nt: TGTGCCAGCAGCCTGGAGGGGTTAGAAAAACTGTTTTTT

v_call: TRBV19
clone_size: .
d_call: .
j_call: TRBJ1-1
cdr3_aa: CASSIAGVGVTEAFF
cdr3_nt: TGTGCCAGTAGTATAGCGGGGGTGGGGGTCACTGAAGCTTTCTTT

v_call: TRBV7-6
clone_size: .
d_call: TRBD1
j_call: TRBJ1-1
cdr3_aa: CASSLGGGRTEAFF
cdr3_nt: TGTGCCAGCAGCCTAGGGGGCGGTAGGACTGAAGCTTTCTTT

v_call: TRBV5-1
clone_size: once
d_call: .
j_call: TRBJ1-1
cdr3_aa: CASSLWRTENTEAFF
cdr3_nt: TGCGCCAGCAGCTTGTGGCGGACAGAGAACACTGAAGCTTTCTTT

v_call: TRBV24-1
clone_size: .
d_call: .
j_call: TRBJ1-2
cdr3_aa: CATSDLGGDGYTF
cdr3_nt: TGTGCCACCAGTGATTTGGGGGGGGATGGCTACACCTTC

v_call: TRBV6-6
clone_size: .
d_call: .
j_call: TRBJ1-5
cdr3_aa: CASRPSSQPQHF
cdr3_nt: TGTGCCAGCAGGCCCTCTAGTCAGCCCCAGCATTTT

v_call: TRBV9
clone_size: .
d_call: TRBD1
j_call: TRBJ2-2
cdr3_aa: CASSAKGQGAGTGELFF
cdr3_nt: TGTGCCAGCAGCGCCAAGGGACAGGGGGCCGGCACCGGGGAGCTGTTTTTT

v_call: TRBV11-2
clone_size: .
d_call: .
j_call: TRBJ2-3
cdr3_aa: CASSFRALPRTDTQYF
cdr3_nt: TGTGCCAGCAGCTTTCGCGCTCTTCCCCGCACAGATACGCAGTATTTT

v_call: TRBV4-1
clone_size: .
d_call: TRBD1
j_call: TRBJ2-5
cdr3_aa: CASSQEDRSRTQYF
cdr3_nt: TGCGCCAGCAGCCAGGAGGACAGGTCGAGGACCCAGTACTTC

v_call: TRBV25-1
clone_size: .
d_call: .
j_call: TRBJ1-1
cdr3_aa: CASSRVNTEAFF
cdr3_nt: TGTGCCAGCAGCAGGGTGAACACTGAAGCTTTCTTT

v_call: TRBV27
clone_size: .
d_call: .
j_call: TRBJ1-4
cdr3_aa: CASSPTGGAANEKLFF
cdr3_nt: TGTGCCAGCAGTCCTACGGGGGGGGCGGCTAATGAAAAACTGTTTTTT

v_call: TRBV24-1
clone_size: .
d_call: .
j_call: TRBJ2-2
cdr3_aa: CATSDSLVGGELFF
cdr3_nt: TGTGCCACCAGTGATTCTCTAGTAGGCGGGGAGCTGTTTTTT

v_call: TRBV5-4
clone_size: .
d_call: .
j_call: TRBJ2-3
cdr3_aa: CASSLEYVRGGLTDTQYF
cdr3_nt: TGTGCCAGCAGCTTGGAGTACGTTAGGGGGGGGCTCACAGATACGCAGTATTTT

v_call: TRBV9
clone_size: .
d_call: TRBD1
j_call: TRBJ1-4
cdr3_aa: CASSVGGQGFEKLFF
cdr3_nt: TGTGCCAGCAGCGTAGGTGGACAGGGGTTTGAAAAACTGTTTTTT

v_call: TRBV12-3/TRBV12-4
clone_size: .
d_call: TRBD1
j_call: TRBJ2-6
cdr3_aa: CAVQGAGANVLTF
cdr3_nt: TGTGCCGTACAGGGGGCTGGGGCCAACGTCCTGACTTTC

v_call: TRBV30
clone_size: .
d_call: .
j_call: TRBJ1-6
cdr3_aa: CAWSTEVSRSPLHF
cdr3_nt: TGTGCCTGGAGTACCGAGGTCTCTCGTTCACCCCTCCACTTT

v_call: TRBV9
clone_size: .
d_call: .
j_call: TRBJ2-5
cdr3_aa: CASSGTLLTSQETQYF
cdr3_nt: TGTGCCAGCTCCGGGACACTATTAACGAGCCAAGAGACCCAGTACTTC

v_call: TRBV27
clone_size: .
d_call: TRBD2
j_call: TRBJ2-3
cdr3_aa: CASSLLGEGDTQYF
cdr3_nt: TGTGCCAGCAGTTTACTCGGGGAGGGGGATACGCAGTATTTT

v_call: TRBV7-9
clone_size: .
d_call: .
j_call: TRBJ1-1
cdr3_aa: CASSHRQDTEAFF
cdr3_nt: TGTGCCAGCAGCCACAGACAAGACACTGAAGCTTTCTTT

v_call: TRBV25-1
clone_size: many
d_call: .
j_call: TRBJ2-1
cdr3_aa: CASSRTEGSSYNEQFF
cdr3_nt: TGTGCCAGCAGCCGAACCGAAGGGAGCTCCTACAATGAGCAGTTCTTC

v_call: TRBV5-1
clone_size: .
d_call: TRBD2
j_call: TRBJ2-3
cdr3_aa: CASTLTSGSDTQYF
cdr3_nt: TGCGCCAGCACTCTTACTAGCGGGAGTGATACGCAGTATTTT

v_call: TRBV7-9
clone_size: few
d_call: .
j_call: TRBJ1-1
cdr3_aa: CASSLAVGVGAFF
cdr3_nt: TGTGCCAGCAGCTTAGCTGTAGGGGTGGGGGCTTTCTTT

v_call: TRBV30
clone_size: few
d_call: TRBD1
j_call: TRBJ2-7
cdr3_aa: CAWSAGGPSYEQYF
cdr3_nt: TGTGCCTGGAGTGCAGGGGGCCCGTCCTACGAGCAGTACTTC

v_call: TRBV7-9
clone_size: .
d_call: TRBD2
j_call: TRBJ2-1
cdr3_aa: CASSFAGTSGNEQFF
cdr3_nt: TGTGCCAGCAGCTTCGCCGGGACTAGCGGAAATGAGCAGTTCTTC